One sample yielded the 27 T cell receptor beta chains listed below, sequenced in a study of CD8+CD57+ T cells in acquired aplastic anemia. The template for TCR beta VDJ and CDR3 sequence profiling was genomic DNA. One entry per CDR3 protein, called by TCRdb with MiXCR from the reads. The data contain about 270,000 distinct CDR3 sequences, around 60% of them singletons. The sequencing sample was made of sorted CD4+, CD8+, or CD8+CD57+ T cells (not recorded which) from PBMCs. These receptors originate from a human donor with severe aplastic anemia or a healthy control (not recorded which).

This clonotype was detected only a few times. The chain is built from TRBV19 and TRBJ2-5, with D possibly matching TRBD2 (6 bases). Trimming pared 5 bases from V and 4 bases from J, leaving 14 bases between. Germline V gene data show CDR1 as LNHDA and CDR2 as SQIVND (reference sequence). The CDR3 loop spans 14 amino acids. The CDR3 sequence is CASSPGVLSETQYF. The CDR3 coding sequence is TGTGCCAGTAGTCCGGGAGTATTATCAGAGACCCAGTACTTC.

This clonotype has just a few counts. The rearrangement uses TRBV20-1 and TRBJ1-6; 10 nucleotides align to TRBD1. This CDR3 comprises 18 residues. The germline V gene encodes CDR1 DFQATT and CDR2 SNEGSKA (reference sequence). V gave up 5 bases and J gave up 7 bases; unmatched junction bases: 17. The CDR3 DNA reads as TGCAGTGCTGTTGACCGGGACAGGGGAACGTTTTGGAATTCACCCCTCCACTTT. It translates to CSAVDRDRGTFWNSPLHF.

The genes are TRBV7-6 and TRBJ2-7, with TRBD2 matching over 7 bases. Germline CDR1 is SGHVS and CDR2 is FNYEAQ. The CDR3 contains 15 residues. V shed 0 bases and J 7 bases; nucleotides not matched to a gene: 9. CDR3 in DNA: TGTGCCAGCAGCTTAGCGAGGGGACTACGACGGGAGCAGTACTTC. Translation gives CASSLARGLRREQYF.

This chain connects TRBV5-1 to TRBJ2-7; no clear D gene. The germline V gene has CDR1 SGHRS and CDR2 YFSETQ. Trimming removed 4 bases at V and 3 bases at J, with 14 bases between. The CDR3 is made up of 14 amino acids. CDR3 sequence: CASSTGPGGYEQYF. Here the CDR3 DNA reads TGCGCCAGCAGCACCGGGCCCGGCGGCTACGAGCAGTACTTC.

This clonotype has just a few counts. The genes are TRBV12-3 or TRBV12-4 and TRBJ1-2, with TRBD1 matching 7 bases. This CDR3 has 12 amino acids. The V segment lost 6 bases and the J segment 4 bases; nucleotides outside the gene matches: 2. The chain's CDR3 is CASSGQVYGYTF. CDR3 nucleotides: TGTGCCAGCAGCGGACAGGTCTATGGCTACACCTTC.

The genes are TRBV5-1 and TRBJ1-1; possible D gene TRBD1, 6 bases. The CDR3 loop spans 14 amino acids. Germline V gene data show CDR1 as SGHRS and CDR2 as YFSETQ. V lost 5 bases to trimming and J lost 4 bases, with 15 bases between them. The CDR3 bases are TGCGCCAGCAGAGCCGGGGGCCGTTCCACTGAAGCTTTCTTT. Translated, it gives CASRAGGRSTEAFF.

The chain employs TRBV25-1 and TRBJ2-2; a weak D match, TRBD2 (6 bases). Germline loops: CDR1 MGHDK, CDR2 SYGVNS. Deletions cut 3 bases from V and 3 bases from J, with 8 bases between. CDR3 size: 14 residues. The CDR3 protein is CASSDQRDTGELFF. In DNA, the CDR3 is TGTGCCAGCAGTGATCAGCGGGACACCGGGGAGCTGTTTTTT.

This clonotype was seen at least ten times. V usage is TRBV20-1 and J usage is TRBJ2-7; TRBD1 agrees at 9 bases. Trimming cost V 6 bases and J 5 bases; bases outside gene matches: 8. CDR1 and CDR2 from the germline V gene are DFQATT and SNEGSKA (reference sequence). The CDR3 is 13 residues long. CDR3 in DNA: TGCAGTGCAACCGGGACAGGGAAGGACGAGCAGTACTTC. It codes for CSATGTGKDEQYF.

This clonotype was seen at least ten times. This chain uses TRBV13 with TRBJ2-3; TRBD2 aligns across 9 bases. V dropped 7 bases and J dropped 1; count of bases not matched to a gene: 9. The CDR3 covers 16 residues. Germline V gene data show CDR1 as PRHDT and CDR2 as FYEKMQ (reference sequence). The CDR3 reads CASKSGGGAGTDTQYF. The CDR3 DNA follows: TGTGCCAGCAAATCGGGCGGGGGGGCAGGCACAGATACGCAGTATTTT.

The genes are TRBV7-9 and TRBJ2-7; either TRBD1 or TRBD2 may supply D (5 bases each). The CDR3 is made up of 14 amino acids. Trimming removed 5 bases at V and 6 bases at J, with 17 bases between. CDR1 is SEHNR and CDR2 is FQNEAQ in the germline V gene (reference sequence). CDR3 DNA sequence: TGTGCCAGCAGCCACGGGACCCCCGGATCCGAGCAGTACTTC. This codes for CASSHGTPGSEQYF. Looking up the rest from reference TRBV7-9 and TRBJ2-7 gives the full variable domain: DTGVSQNPRHKITKRGQNVTFRCDPISEHNRLYWYRQTLGQGPEFLTYFQNEAQLEKSRLLSDRFSAERPKGSFSTLEIQRTEQGDSAMYLCASSHGTPGSEQYFGPGTRLTVT.

V is TRBV7-8 and J is TRBJ2-5, with D perhaps matching TRBD1 or TRBD2 (5 bases each). This CDR3 contains 12 residues. Looked up from germline, CDR1 is SGHVS and CDR2 is FQNEAQ. Trimming took 6 bases from V and 4 from J, leaving 9 bases between them. Here the CDR3 DNA reads TGTGCCAGCAGGGAGAGGGGAGAGACCCAGTACTTC. Its translation is CASRERGETQYF.

The CDR3 bases are TGTGCCAGCAGCTTAATTGTACGAGGAAACACCATATATTTT. Its translation: CASSLIVRGNTIYF. The genes are TRBV7-3 and TRBJ1-3, with D unclear. Trimming stripped 1 base from V and 4 bases from J, with 8 bases between. The CDR3 spans 14 residues. Germline V gives CDR1 SGHTA, CDR2 FQGTGA.

The J gene is TRBJ1-2, the V gene TRBV7-9; D ambiguous. Germline-derived CDR1 and CDR2 are SEHNR and FQNEAQ (reference sequence). V lost 5 bases, J lost 2 bases, and 12 bases lay in between. The CDR3 consists of 14 residues. The CDR3: CASSRTEDNYGYTF. CDR3 nucleotides: TGTGCCAGCAGCAGGACCGAGGACAACTATGGCTACACCTTC.

The CDR3 sequence: CAISTPSTGAGNTIYF. The CDR3 nucleotides read TGTGCCATCAGTACCCCCTCGACAGGGGCCGGAAACACCATATATTTT. The chain employs TRBV10-3 and TRBJ1-3; TRBD1 aligns across 8 bases. The CDR3 is made up of 16 amino acids. Trimming removed 5 bases from V and 4 bases from J; junction bases left unmatched: 10. Germline-derived CDR1 and CDR2 are ENHRY and SYGVKD.

Many counts were recorded for this clonotype. The J gene is TRBJ2-3, the V gene TRBV3-1; no firm D call. The CDR3 is 16 amino acids. The V end was cut by 1 base, the J end by 3 bases, with 14 bases between. Looked up from germline, CDR1 is LGHDT and CDR2 is YNNKEL (reference sequence). In nucleotides, the CDR3 is TGTGCCAGCAGCCAAGTCTCCGGGTTGGGAACAGATACGCAGTATTTT. Translation gives CASSQVSGLGTDTQYF.

V gene TRBV5-6 combines with J gene TRBJ2-7; TRBD1 matches at 7 bases. Losses at the gene ends were 2 bases for V and 1 base for J; bases not matched to a gene: 3. Germline CDR1 is SGHDT and CDR2 is YYEEEE. The CDR3 contains 14 residues. The CDR3 DNA follows: TGTGCCAGCAGCTTTAGGGGACAGTCCTACGAGCAGTACTTC. Translating gives CASSFRGQSYEQYF.

This chain joins TRBV2 and TRBJ1-5; D unclear. The CDR3 is 14 amino acids. CDR1 and CDR2 (germline): SNHLY, FYNNEI. V dropped 7 bases and J dropped 6 bases, with 16 bases sitting between them. CDR3 in DNA: TGTGCCAGCACTGTGGAGGTGGGCGGTCAGCCCCAGCATTTT. Encoded protein: CASTVEVGGQPQHF.

The chain is built from TRBV7-9 and TRBJ2-3; D is undetermined. Trimming pared 7 bases from V and 5 bases from J, leaving 10 bases between. The CDR3 spans 12 residues. Germline V lookup: CDR1 SEHNR, CDR2 FQNEAQ (reference sequence). As DNA, the CDR3 is TGTGCCAGCACCTCGGTCGGAGATACGCAGTATTTT. Encoded protein: CASTSVGDTQYF.

The chain is built from TRBV5-5 and TRBJ2-7, with 11 bases fitting TRBD2. CDR1 SGHKS and CDR2 YYEKEE come from the germline V gene (reference sequence). The CDR3 length is 15 residues. Trimming took 2 bases from V and 5 from J; bases not matched to a gene: 6. The CDR3 here is CASSFELAGVHEQYF. Written as DNA, the CDR3 is TGTGCCAGCAGCTTTGAACTAGCGGGAGTTCACGAGCAGTACTTC.

The chain has TRBV7-2 and TRBJ2-7, with a weak D call TRBD1 (5 bases). CDR1 is SGHTA and CDR2 is FQGNSA in the germline V gene. The V and J ends lost 5 bases and 5 bases respectively, with 28 bases between them. CDR3 size: 18 residues. The CDR3 bases are TGTGCCAGCAGCCTTAGCCCTCCTGTAAGGGGATATTGGGACGAGCAGTACTTC. Translation gives CASSLSPPVRGYWDEQYF.

This clonotype was recorded once. This likely comes from a read error, as the CDR3 has no conserved phenylalanine or tryptophan at its end. Because the CDR3's place on the DNA is in doubt, the DNA is left out and the CDR3 is given as listed by TCRdb. V is TRBV24-1 and J is TRBJ2-5; the table assigns TRBD1, which was not confirmed against the DNA. The germline gives CDR1 KGHDR, CDR2 SFDVKD. The CDR3 has 11 residues if both end residues are counted. This CDR3 is CATSDSREGNT.

The J gene is TRBJ2-7, the V gene TRBV7-2, with 8 bases lining up with TRBD1. After removal of 3 bases from V and 3 bases from J, the junction contained 7 bases not matched to a gene. Germline CDR1 and CDR2: SGHTA and FQGNSA. The CDR3 consists of 15 residues. DNA of the CDR3: TGTGCCAGCAGCTTGAATGCAGGGGGCGTCTACGAGCAGTACTTC. Its protein product is CASSLNAGGVYEQYF.

V usage is TRBV20-1 and J usage is TRBJ1-5; tentatively, D is TRBD1 (5 bases). CDR1 is DFQATT, CDR2 SNEGSKA, per germline (reference sequence). This CDR3 is built from 12 residues. Trimming stripped 7 bases from V and 7 bases from J, with 14 bases between. In nucleotides, the CDR3 is TGCAGTGGCCTACAGGTGATGCAGCCCCAGCATTTT. Its protein is CSGLQVMQPQHF.

The chain carries TRBV11-2 and TRBJ1-2; 11 nucleotides agree with TRBD1. V was clipped by 5 bases and J by 7 bases; unmatched bases: 9. Germline V gene data show CDR1 as SGHAT and CDR2 as FQNNGV. The CDR3 has 15 amino acids. The CDR3 spells CASSTGTGGRGGYTF. CDR3 coding DNA: TGTGCCAGCAGCACCGGGACAGGGGGAAGGGGTGGCTACACCTTC.

The chain has TRBV2 and TRBJ1-2; 7 bases map to TRBD1. The V gene end was trimmed by 6 bases and the J gene end by 4 bases; junction bases not matched to a gene: 17. The CDR3 has 17 amino acids. In germline, CDR1 is SNHLY, CDR2 FYNNEI. The CDR3 loop is CASSVGASAGQSYGYTF. DNA of the CDR3: TGTGCCAGCAGCGTAGGCGCATCGGCGGGACAGAGCTATGGCTACACCTTC.

This clonotype was recorded once. This sequence joins TRBV12-3 or TRBV12-4 and TRBJ1-1; no clear D. The CDR3 has 13 amino acids. V was shortened by 6 bases and J by 3 bases, with 11 bases between the two germline ends. The CDR3 nucleotides are TGTGCCAGCAGAGCGGGCAGCTACACTGAAGCTTTCTTT. It encodes CASRAGSYTEAFF.

This clonotype was detected a few times. The chain carries TRBV12-3 or TRBV12-4 and TRBJ1-1; no clear D. The CDR3 sequence is 15 residues long. Trimming removed 4 bases at V and 1 base at J, with 13 bases between. The CDR3 loop reads CASSYRRSGNTEAFF. The CDR3 DNA is TGTGCCAGCAGTTATCGTCGCAGCGGGAACACTGAAGCTTTCTTT.